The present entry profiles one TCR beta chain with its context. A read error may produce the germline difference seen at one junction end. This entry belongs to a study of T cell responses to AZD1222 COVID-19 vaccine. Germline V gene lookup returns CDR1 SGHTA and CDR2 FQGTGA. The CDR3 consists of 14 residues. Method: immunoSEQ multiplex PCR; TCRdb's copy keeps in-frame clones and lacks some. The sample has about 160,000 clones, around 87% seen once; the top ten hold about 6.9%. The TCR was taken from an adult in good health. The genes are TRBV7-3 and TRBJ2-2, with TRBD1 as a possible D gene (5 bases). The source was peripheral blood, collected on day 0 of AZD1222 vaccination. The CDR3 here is CACRAGMNTGELFF. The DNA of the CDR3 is TGTGCCTGCAGGGCAGGGATGAACACCGGGGAGCTGTTTTTT.